The rows below give T cell receptor beta chains drawn from one sample of a study of cytomegalovirus exposure and HLA in healthy donors. Sequenced by immunoSEQ multiplex PCR; TCRdb stores in-frame clones only, minus some. The table shows tens of thousands of clones, with 90% to 95% occurring only once. Sequencing used PBMCs. These receptors were taken from a man between 18 and 29 years old in good health and CMV-seronegative. The CDR3 runs from the conserved cysteine through the conserved F or W. D genes are given only for firm matches. Clone sizes are given selectively: once, few, many, or a class where the clone is expanded.

J: TRBJ2-7; size: -; D: TRBD1; V: TRBV5-5; DNA: TGTGCCAGCAGCTTGCGGACAGGGCCCTACGAGCAGTACTTC; CDR3: CASSLRTGPYEQYF
J: TRBJ2-7; size: -; D: TRBD2; V: TRBV5-4; DNA: TGTGCCAGCAGCTTGGCGGCGGGGGGAAACTCCTACGAGCAGTACTTC; CDR3: CASSLAAGGNSYEQYF
J: TRBJ1-4; size: -; D: TRBD1; V: TRBV5-1; DNA: TGCGCCAGCAGCGAGGGGGCCTCAACTAATGAAAAACTGTTTTTT; CDR3: CASSEGASTNEKLFF
J: TRBJ2-1; size: -; D: -; V: TRBV7-2; DNA: TGTGCCAGCAGCTTATATGCTCGTGTTGCGGGTGAGCAGTTCTTC; CDR3: CASSLYARVAGEQFF
J: TRBJ1-2; size: -; D: TRBD1; V: TRBV28; DNA: TGTGCCAGCAGTTCCCCAGGGGGTGACTATGGCTACACCTTC; CDR3: CASSSPGGDYGYTF
J: TRBJ2-7; size: -; D: TRBD1; V: TRBV7-6; DNA: TGTGCCAGCAGCTACGACAGGGAAAGTGTCGAGCAGTACTTC; CDR3: CASSYDRESVEQYF
J: TRBJ1-1; size: -; D: TRBD1; V: TRBV6-1; DNA: TGTGCCAGCAGTGAGGACAGGGGGGACACTGAAGCTTTCTTT; CDR3: CASSEDRGDTEAFF
J: TRBJ2-2; size: -; D: TRBD2; V: TRBV18; DNA: TGTGCCAGCTCACCACTGGGACTAGCGATCTCCGGGGAGCTGTTTTTT; CDR3: CASSPLGLAISGELFF
J: TRBJ1-4; size: -; D: -; V: TRBV5-1; DNA: TGCGCCAGCAGCCCACTCTCAACTAATGAAAAACTGTTTTTT; CDR3: CASSPLSTNEKLFF
J: TRBJ2-7; size: medium-sized; D: TRBD1; V: TRBV27; DNA: TGTGCCAGCAGTTTGGTACAGGGGGCAGGTGAGCAGTACTTC; CDR3: CASSLVQGAGEQYF
J: TRBJ2-5; size: once; D: -; V: TRBV7-3; DNA: TGTGCCAGCAGCTTTTCCGCGGGGCAAGAGACCCAGTACTTC; CDR3: CASSFSAGQETQYF
J: TRBJ2-7; size: -; D: TRBD1; V: TRBV4-1; DNA: TGCGCCAGCAGGCGACAGGGCTCCCACGAGCAGTACTTC; CDR3: CASRRQGSHEQYF
J: TRBJ1-1; size: once; D: -; V: TRBV6-1; DNA: TGTGCCAGTGGCGGAGGATGGGCTGAAGCTTTCTTT; CDR3: CASGGGWAEAFF
J: TRBJ2-7; size: -; D: -; V: TRBV21-1; DNA: TGTGCCAGCAGAACTAGCGGGGGGCTCCTCCCTGTCTACGAGCAGTACTTC; CDR3: CASRTSGGLLPVYEQYF
J: TRBJ1-3; size: once; D: -; V: TRBV29-1; DNA: TGCAGCGTTGAAGATCACGGAGTCCCCTCTGGAAACACCATATATTTT; CDR3: CSVEDHGVPSGNTIYF
J: TRBJ1-1; size: -; D: TRBD1; V: TRBV27; DNA: TGTGCCAGCAGTTTACGGGGGACAGGGGGACCCACTGAAGCTTTCTTT; CDR3: CASSLRGTGGPTEAFF
J: TRBJ2-1; size: -; D: TRBD2; V: TRBV4-1; DNA: TGCGCCAGCAGCCCACTCGGGGCTATGAGCGGGAGTTTAGGTGAGCAGTTCTTC; CDR3: CASSPLGAMSGSLGEQFF
J: TRBJ2-7; size: -; D: -; V: TRBV4-3; DNA: TGCGCCAGCAGCCAAGAGCGGGGATTTTACGAGCAGTACTTC; CDR3: CASSQERGFYEQYF
J: TRBJ2-1; size: -; D: -; V: TRBV2; DNA: TGTGCCAGCAGTGTGGCAGCGTCCGAGCAGTTCTTC; CDR3: CASSVAASEQFF
J: TRBJ1-4; size: -; D: TRBD1; V: TRBV2; DNA: TGTGCCAGCAGACAGGGGCCGCGCACTAATGAAAAACTGTTTTTT; CDR3: CASRQGPRTNEKLFF
J: TRBJ2-3; size: -; D: TRBD2; V: TRBV6-4; DNA: TGTGCCAGCAGTGACTCTACTAGCGGGGAGGCAGATACGCAGTATTTT; CDR3: CASSDSTSGEADTQYF
J: TRBJ1-5; size: -; D: TRBD1; V: TRBV2; DNA: TGTGCCAGCACCGAGGGACAGGGCAATCAGCCCCAGCATTTT; CDR3: CASTEGQGNQPQHF
J: TRBJ1-1; size: -; D: -; V: TRBV5-4; DNA: TGTGCCAGCAGCTTGACAGGGAGGGGAATATTAGCTGAAGCTTTCTTT; CDR3: CASSLTGRGILAEAFF
J: TRBJ1-5; size: once; D: TRBD1; V: TRBV27; DNA: TGTGCCACCCGGGGGACAGGAGGCCGTGGCAATCAGCCCCAGCATTTT; CDR3: CATRGTGGRGNQPQHF
J: TRBJ2-7; size: -; D: -; V: TRBV4-3; DNA: TGCGCCAGCAGCCAAGAACGACAGTATACCTACGAGCAGTACTTC; CDR3: CASSQERQYTYEQYF
J: TRBJ2-7; size: -; D: TRBD2; V: TRBV11-2; DNA: TGTGCCAGCACCCTGGGGGGGGGCGAGCAGTACTTC; CDR3: CASTLGGGEQYF
J: TRBJ2-2; size: -; D: TRBD2; V: TRBV6-1; DNA: TGTGCCAGCAGTGTCCTAGCGGGAGACACCGGGGAGCTGTTTTTT; CDR3: CASSVLAGDTGELFF
J: TRBJ1-1; size: -; D: -; V: TRBV2; DNA: TGTGCCAGCAGTCCTACCCCAGGGATCACTGAAGCTTTCTTT; CDR3: CASSPTPGITEAFF
J: TRBJ2-3; size: once; D: -; V: TRBV19; DNA: TGTGCCAGTAACACGGTCGGGGTGGCAGATACGCAGTATTTT; CDR3: CASNTVGVADTQYF
J: TRBJ2-7; size: -; D: -; V: TRBV13; DNA: TGTGCCAGCAGCTTAACATTGGACGAGCAGTACTTC; CDR3: CASSLTLDEQYF
J: TRBJ2-7; size: -; D: TRBD1; V: TRBV29-1; DNA: TGCAGCGCCGGGGACAGTTCCTACGAGCAGTACTTC; CDR3: CSAGDSSYEQYF
J: TRBJ2-7; size: -; D: TRBD2; V: TRBV25-1; DNA: TGTGCCAGCATCGGGCGGGAGAGCTCCTACGAGCAGTACTTC; CDR3: CASIGRESSYEQYF
J: TRBJ1-1; size: -; D: -; V: TRBV6-5; DNA: TGTGCCAGCAGTGGGCCTATGAACACTGAAGCTTTCTTT; CDR3: CASSGPMNTEAFF
J: TRBJ1-2; size: -; D: -; V: TRBV5-1; DNA: TGCGCCAGCAGCCTCCAGACCCGAACAGGGATTTCCTATGGCTACACCTTC; CDR3: CASSLQTRTGISYGYTF
J: TRBJ2-7; size: -; D: TRBD1; V: TRBV4-2; DNA: TGTGCCAGCAGCCAAGTTTGGTCAGGGGGCGACGAGCAGTACTTC; CDR3: CASSQVWSGGDEQYF
J: TRBJ2-7; size: -; D: -; V: TRBV2; DNA: TGTGCCAGCGGGGGGTCCTACGAGCAGTACTTC; CDR3: CASGGSYEQYF
J: TRBJ2-2; size: -; D: -; V: TRBV15; DNA: TGTGCCACCAGCAGAGATCCGAGGCACACCGGGGAGCTGTTTTTT; CDR3: CATSRDPRHTGELFF
J: TRBJ1-3; size: -; D: -; V: TRBV6-1; DNA: TGTGCCAGCAGCAGCAGGGTATTATCTGGAAACACCATATATTTT; CDR3: CASSSRVLSGNTIYF
J: TRBJ1-1; size: once; D: TRBD1; V: TRBV5-4; DNA: TGTGCCAGCAGCTCCAGGTTGACAGGGATGAACACTGAAGCTTTCTTT; CDR3: CASSSRLTGMNTEAFF
J: TRBJ1-4; size: -; D: TRBD1; V: TRBV19; DNA: TGTGCCAGTAGTTTAGGGACAGCAGCTAATGAAAAACTGTTTTTT; CDR3: CASSLGTAANEKLFF
J: TRBJ2-1; size: -; D: -; V: TRBV7-7; DNA: TGTGCTAGCAGCTTATCAGGGAACAATGAGCAGTTCTTC; CDR3: CASSLSGNNEQFF
J: TRBJ2-1; size: -; D: -; V: TRBV6-5; DNA: TGTGCCAGCAGTTACGGAGGGGATGGAGATGAGCAGTTCTTC; CDR3: CASSYGGDGDEQFF
J: TRBJ1-2; size: -; D: TRBD1; V: TRBV20-1; DNA: TGCAGTGCTAGACAGGGGGGTGGCTACACCTTC; CDR3: CSARQGGGYTF
J: TRBJ1-2; size: -; D: TRBD1; V: TRBV19; DNA: TGTGCCAGTAGTGTATCATTCTGGACAGGCTATGGCTACACCTTC; CDR3: CASSVSFWTGYGYTF
J: TRBJ2-7; size: -; D: -; V: TRBV21-1; DNA: TGTGCCAACCCCCGGACTAGCGGGGACCTCTACGAGCAGTACTTC; CDR3: CANPRTSGDLYEQYF
J: TRBJ2-1; size: once; D: -; V: TRBV2; DNA: TGTGCCAGCCAGGACATGAATGAGCAGTTCTTC; CDR3: CASQDMNEQFF
J: TRBJ2-1; size: -; D: TRBD2; V: TRBV27; DNA: TGTGCCAGCAGTTCCGGTAGCGGGAGGGCGCGAGAGCAGTTCTTC; CDR3: CASSSGSGRAREQFF
J: TRBJ2-1; size: -; D: -; V: TRBV19; DNA: TGTGCCAGTAGTATAGCAAGGGAGTTAAACAATGAGCAGTTCTTC; CDR3: CASSIARELNNEQFF
J: TRBJ2-7; size: -; D: -; V: TRBV6-4; DNA: TGTGCCAGCAGCTTGATGGCGGGGGCGCCTCCCTACGAGCAGTACTTC; CDR3: CASSLMAGAPPYEQYF
J: TRBJ2-5; size: once; D: TRBD2; V: TRBV11-3; DNA: TGTGCCAGCAGCCTACGAGCGGGGGAGATTCAAGAGACCCAGTACTTC; CDR3: CASSLRAGEIQETQYF
J: TRBJ2-7; size: -; D: TRBD1; V: TRBV6-6; DNA: TGTGCCAGCAGTACAGGGGTAGGGGAGCAGTACTTC; CDR3: CASSTGVGEQYF
J: TRBJ2-2; size: -; D: TRBD1; V: TRBV7-7; DNA: TGTGCTAGCACCCTAGAGGGTGCAGGGGGCACCGGGGAGCTGTTTTTT; CDR3: CASTLEGAGGTGELFF
J: TRBJ2-3; size: -; D: TRBD2; V: TRBV6-4; DNA: TGTGCCAGCAGTGACTCGGCTAGCGGGGGAACAGATACGCAGTATTTT; CDR3: CASSDSASGGTDTQYF
J: TRBJ1-5; size: once; D: TRBD1; V: TRBV7-8; DNA: TGTGCCAGCAGCTTTGGGGACAGGGGACATAGCAATCAGCCCCAGCATTTT; CDR3: CASSFGDRGHSNQPQHF
J: TRBJ1-1; size: -; D: -; V: TRBV14; DNA: TGTGCCAGCAGCCAAGTTACGAGTAACACTGAAGCTTTCTTT; CDR3: CASSQVTSNTEAFF
J: TRBJ2-5; size: -; D: TRBD2; V: TRBV4-2; DNA: TGTGCCAGCAGCCAGGGAGCGGGAGTTGGGGAGACCCAGTACTTC; CDR3: CASSQGAGVGETQYF
J: TRBJ1-2; size: -; D: TRBD1; V: TRBV9; DNA: TGTGCCAGCAGCGAAACCTCCAGGGGGCCTAACTATGGCTACACCTTC; CDR3: CASSETSRGPNYGYTF
J: TRBJ1-1; size: -; D: -; V: TRBV6-5; DNA: TGTGCCAGCCTCAGAGGGGGGGGACGAGAAGCTTTCTTT; CDR3: CASLRGGGREAFF
J: TRBJ2-7; size: -; D: TRBD1; V: TRBV19; DNA: TGTGCCAGTAGTCAACGGACAGGTTTTTCCACTACTTCCTACGAGCAGTACTTC; CDR3: CASSQRTGFSTTSYEQYF